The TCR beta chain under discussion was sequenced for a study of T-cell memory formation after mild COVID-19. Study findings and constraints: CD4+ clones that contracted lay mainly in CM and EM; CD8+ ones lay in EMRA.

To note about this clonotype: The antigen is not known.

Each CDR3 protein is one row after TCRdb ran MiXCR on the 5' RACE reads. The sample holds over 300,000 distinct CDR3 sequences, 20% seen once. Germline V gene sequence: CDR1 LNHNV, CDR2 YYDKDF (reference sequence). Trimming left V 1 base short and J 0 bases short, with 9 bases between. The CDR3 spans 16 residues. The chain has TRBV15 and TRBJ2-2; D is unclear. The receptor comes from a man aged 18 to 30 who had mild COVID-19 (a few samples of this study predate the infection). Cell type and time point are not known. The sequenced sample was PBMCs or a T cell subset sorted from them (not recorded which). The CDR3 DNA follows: TGTGCCACCAGCAGAGTTGAGGTCCCGAACACCGGGGAGCTGTTTTTT. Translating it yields CATSRVEVPNTGELFF. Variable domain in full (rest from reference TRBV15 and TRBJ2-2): DAMVIQNPRYQVTQFGKPVTLSCSQTLNHNVMYWYQQKSSQAPKLLFHYYDKDFNNEADTPDNFQSRRPNTSFCFLDIRSPGLGDTAMYLCATSRVEVPNTGELFFGEGSRLTVL.